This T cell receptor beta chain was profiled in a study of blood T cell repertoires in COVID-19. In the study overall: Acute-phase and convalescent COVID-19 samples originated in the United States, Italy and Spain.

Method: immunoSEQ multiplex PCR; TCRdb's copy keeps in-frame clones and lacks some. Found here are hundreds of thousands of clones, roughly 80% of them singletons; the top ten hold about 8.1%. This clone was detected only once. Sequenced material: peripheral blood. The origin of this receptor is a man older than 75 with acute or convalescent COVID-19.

The CDR3 DNA is TGTGCCAGCAGCTTAAGGGCGGGGGCCCAGTTCTTC. Protein product: CASSLRAGAQFF. The rearrangement uses TRBV11-2 and TRBJ2-1; the D gene is possibly TRBD2 (7 bases). The germline V gene has CDR1 SGHAT and CDR2 FQNNGV. V shed 2 bases and J shed 13 bases, with 12 bases lying between them. This CDR3 has 12 amino acids.